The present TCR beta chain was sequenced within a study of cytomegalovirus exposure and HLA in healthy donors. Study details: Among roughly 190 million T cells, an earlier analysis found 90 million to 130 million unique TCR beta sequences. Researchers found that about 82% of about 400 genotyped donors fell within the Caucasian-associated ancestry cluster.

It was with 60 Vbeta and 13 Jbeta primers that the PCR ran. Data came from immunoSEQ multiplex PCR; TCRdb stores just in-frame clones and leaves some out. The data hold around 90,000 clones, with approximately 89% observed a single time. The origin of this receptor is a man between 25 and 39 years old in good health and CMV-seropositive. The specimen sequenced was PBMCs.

The CDR3 DNA follows: TGTGCCACCAGCATACTCGAGGGATCGGAAGCTTTCTTT. Amino acids: CATSILEGSEAFF. The rearrangement joins TRBV15 to TRBJ1-1; no definite D call. This CDR3 has 13 residues. Trimming pared 4 bases from V and 8 bases from J, leaving 14 bases between. The V gene's germline CDR1 is LNHNV and CDR2 YYDKDF (reference sequence).